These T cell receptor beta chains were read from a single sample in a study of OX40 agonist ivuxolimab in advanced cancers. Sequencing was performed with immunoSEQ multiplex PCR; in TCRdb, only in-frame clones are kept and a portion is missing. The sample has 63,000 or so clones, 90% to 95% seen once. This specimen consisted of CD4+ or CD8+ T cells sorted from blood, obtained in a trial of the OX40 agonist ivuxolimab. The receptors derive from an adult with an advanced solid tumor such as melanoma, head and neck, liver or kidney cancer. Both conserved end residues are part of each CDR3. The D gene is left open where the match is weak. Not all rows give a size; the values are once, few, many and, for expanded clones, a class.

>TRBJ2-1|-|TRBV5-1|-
TGCGCCAGCAGCTGGACCGAAGACAGGGGAGGGAATGAGCAGTTCTTC
CASSWTEDRGGNEQFF
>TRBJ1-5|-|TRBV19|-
TGTGCCAGTAGTATAGTCGGGAATCAGCCCCAGCATTTT
CASSIVGNQPQHF
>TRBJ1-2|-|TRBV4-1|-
TGCGCCAGCAGCCAAGATACCGGGACCTATAACTATGGCTACACCTTC
CASSQDTGTYNYGYTF
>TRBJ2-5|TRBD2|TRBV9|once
TGTGCCAGCAGCGAGGGGGGGACTAGCGGGATCCAAGAGACCCAGTACTTC
CASSEGGTSGIQETQYF
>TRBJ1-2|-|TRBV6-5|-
TGTGCCAGCAGCCCGACACGAACTAACTATGGCTACACCTTC
CASSPTRTNYGYTF
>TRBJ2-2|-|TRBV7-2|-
TGTGCCAGCAGCCTAACTTGGGACTTAAGGACCGGGGAGCTGTTTTTT
CASSLTWDLRTGELFF
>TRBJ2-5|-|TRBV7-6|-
TGTGCCAGCAGCCGAGGGGGGGGTTCCGAGACCCAGTACTTC
CASSRGGGSETQYF
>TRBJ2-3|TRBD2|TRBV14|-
TGTGCCAGCAGTCCCGGGACTAGCGGACCAGATACGCAGTATTTT
CASSPGTSGPDTQYF
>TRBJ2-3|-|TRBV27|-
TGTGCCAGCAGTTCCCGCAGGGAGAAGGAAGCTACGCAGTATTTT
CASSSRREKEATQYF
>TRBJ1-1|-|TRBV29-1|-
TGCAGCGTCCTAAGACCTTGGACGGCTGAAGCTTTCTTT
CSVLRPWTAEAFF
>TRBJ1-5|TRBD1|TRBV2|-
TGTGCCAGCAGCCCGACAGGGGATGGCAATCAGCCCCAGCATTTT
CASSPTGDGNQPQHF
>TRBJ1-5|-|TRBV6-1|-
TGTGCCAGCAGTGAAGCGGTGTGGCTTTATAGCAATCAGCCCCAGCATTTT
CASSEAVWLYSNQPQHF
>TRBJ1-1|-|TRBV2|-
TGTGCCAGCAGCGCAGACAGGATGAACACTGAAGCTTTCTTT
CASSADRMNTEAFF
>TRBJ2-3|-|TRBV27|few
TGTGCCAGCAGGCAAGGGGTAAGGGGCACAGATACGCAGTATTTT
CASRQGVRGTDTQYF
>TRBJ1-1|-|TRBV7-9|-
TGTGCCAGCAGCATAACTATGCAGGGGCGGGACACTGAAGCTTTCTTT
CASSITMQGRDTEAFF
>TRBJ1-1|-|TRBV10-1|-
TGCGCCAGCAGTGGTCACAGGGACACTGAAGCTTTCTTT
CASSGHRDTEAFF
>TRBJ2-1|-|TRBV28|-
TGTGCCAGCAGTTTATTAGGGGGCTACAATGAGCAGTTCTTC
CASSLLGGYNEQFF
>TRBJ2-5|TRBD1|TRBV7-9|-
TGTGCCAGCAGCCCCGGGACAGGGTACGTGACCCAGTACTTC
CASSPGTGYVTQYF
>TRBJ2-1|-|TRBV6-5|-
TGTGCCAGCAGCACGAGTCCCGCCTACAATGAGCAGTTCTTC
CASSTSPAYNEQFF
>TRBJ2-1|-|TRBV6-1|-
TGTGCCAGCAGTGAAATCGCTGACTCCTACAATGAGCAGTTCTTC
CASSEIADSYNEQFF
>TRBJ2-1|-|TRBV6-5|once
TGTGCCAGCAGTTACTCTATGGGGGGACTGGCGAATGAGCAGTTCTTC
CASSYSMGGLANEQFF
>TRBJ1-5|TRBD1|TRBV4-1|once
TGCGCCAGCAGCCAAGATCTACAGGGGGGATATCAGCCCCAGCATTTT
CASSQDLQGGYQPQHF